Only one count was recorded for the clone carrying this T cell receptor (beta chain). The sample originates from a study of blood T cell repertoires in COVID-19. V was pared by 3 bases and J by 3 bases, with 4 bases of the junction left unmatched. The CDR3 consists of 15 residues. In germline, CDR1 is KGHDR, CDR2 SFDVKD. The data were produced by immunoSEQ multiplex PCR, yet TCRdb's version contains in-frame clones alone and is incomplete. Of around 200,000 clones in the sample, around 90% are singletons; the top ten hold around 7%. The sequence derives from a man aged 35 to 55 with acute or convalescent COVID-19. The chain joins TRBV24-1 to TRBJ1-1, with 9 positions matching TRBD1. Source material: peripheral blood. The CDR3 spells CATSDARQGDTEAFF. The CDR3 DNA sequence: TGTGCCACCAGTGATGCACGACAGGGGGACACTGAAGCTTTCTTT.